Listed below are T cell receptor beta chains from one sample, sequenced in a study of early T cells in non-severe SARS-CoV-2 infection. TCRdb redid the calling of the 5' RACE reads with MiXCR, one entry per CDR3 protein. The sample includes about 80,000 distinct CDR3 sequences, 9% to 10% of them seen just once. Sequencing input: whole blood. Receptors originate from an adult who was a healthcare worker with PCR-confirmed SARS-CoV-2 infection or an uninfected control (not recorded which). Both conserved end residues are part of each CDR3. A D gene is named only where the DNA matches it firmly. Not all rows give a size; the values are once, few, many and, for expanded clones, a class.

j_call clone_size v_call d_call cdr3_nt cdr3_aa
TRBJ1-2 many TRBV5-5 TRBD1 TGTGCCAGCAGTTACCAAGGACAGGTTAACTATGGCTACACCTTC CASSYQGQVNYGYTF
TRBJ2-5 many TRBV6-6 NA TGTGCCAGCAGTTACTCGACGAGTCGGGGAGAGACCCAGTACTTC CASSYSTSRGETQYF
TRBJ2-6 NA TRBV19 NA TGTGCCAGTAGTATAACCTCTGGGGCCAACGTCCTGACTTTC CASSITSGANVLTF
TRBJ2-1 NA TRBV20-1 TRBD2 TGCAGTGCCACAGGTAGTACTAGCGGGTCGAGCTCCTACAATGAGCAGTTCTTC CSATGSTSGSSSYNEQFF
TRBJ2-5 few TRBV3-1 TRBD2 TGTGCCAGCAGCCTCCTAACTAGCGGGACCCAGTACTTC CASSLLTSGTQYF
TRBJ1-3 many TRBV4-2 NA TGTGCCAGCAGCCTCCGTCCCCCCACTAACTCTGGAAACACCATATATTTT CASSLRPPTNSGNTIYF
TRBJ2-1 NA TRBV24-1 TRBD1 TGTGCCACCAGTGATGCCCACAGGGGGTCTGATGAGCAGTTCTTC CATSDAHRGSDEQFF
TRBJ2-2 NA TRBV27 NA TGTGCCAGCAGTTTTATAGCGTTTGCGAACACCGGGGAGCTGTTTTTT CASSFIAFANTGELFF
TRBJ1-6 few TRBV28 TRBD1 TGTGCCAGCAGTGTCGGACAGGGTAATTCACCCCTCCACTTT CASSVGQGNSPLHF
TRBJ2-4 many TRBV7-9 TRBD2 TGTGCCAGCAGCCCAGGCCAGGGAGGGATAAACATTCAGTACTTC CASSPGQGGINIQYF
TRBJ2-1 many TRBV30 TRBD2 TGTGCCTGGAGTGTAGAGACTAGCGGAGACTACAATGAGCAGTTCTTC CAWSVETSGDYNEQFF
TRBJ2-3 few TRBV29-1 TRBD2 TGCAGCGTTCGTGGGAGGGGAGATACGCAGTATTTT CSVRGRGDTQYF
TRBJ2-7 few TRBV7-9 TRBD1 TGTGCCAGCAGCTTAGGGACAGGCTCCTACGAGCAGTACTTC CASSLGTGSYEQYF
TRBJ2-2 few TRBV3-1 NA TGTGCCAGCAGACAAACCGGGGAGCTGTTTTTT CASRQTGELFF
TRBJ2-1 many TRBV28 TRBD2 TGTGCCAGCAGACCCCCGGCGGGAGTCTACAATGAGCAGTTCTTC CASRPPAGVYNEQFF
TRBJ2-7 many TRBV4-2 NA TGTGCCAGCAGCCAAGGTGGGCCCGACTCCTACGAGCAGTACTTC CASSQGGPDSYEQYF
TRBJ2-7 NA TRBV11-2 NA TGTGCCAGCAGCTTAGACCGGGACTTGCCCTACGAGCAGTACTTC CASSLDRDLPYEQYF
TRBJ2-7 few TRBV7-2 NA TGTGCCAGCAGCTTAGCGCAGGGTACCTCCTACGAGCAGTACTTC CASSLAQGTSYEQYF
TRBJ1-4 NA TRBV12-3/TRBV12-4 TRBD1 TGTGCCAGCAGGGGGACAGGGTATCTGGAAAAACTGTTTTTT CASRGTGYLEKLFF
TRBJ2-3 many TRBV15 NA TGTGCCACCAGCAGAGGAGGGGCAGATACGCAGTATTTT CATSRGGADTQYF
TRBJ2-7 few TRBV3-1 TRBD2 TGTGCCAGCAGCCCCGGGGGGGCCAGCGGGAGGGGGTACGAGCAGTACTTC CASSPGGASGRGYEQYF
TRBJ2-3 NA TRBV24-1 TRBD1 TGTGCCACCAGTGATTCGACAGGGGGAAGCACAGATACGCAGTATTTT CATSDSTGGSTDTQYF
TRBJ2-1 few TRBV28 NA TGTGCCAGCAGTCGTATCCGGACGGACTTAGTGGTTCACAATGAGCAGTTCTTC CASSRIRTDLVVHNEQFF